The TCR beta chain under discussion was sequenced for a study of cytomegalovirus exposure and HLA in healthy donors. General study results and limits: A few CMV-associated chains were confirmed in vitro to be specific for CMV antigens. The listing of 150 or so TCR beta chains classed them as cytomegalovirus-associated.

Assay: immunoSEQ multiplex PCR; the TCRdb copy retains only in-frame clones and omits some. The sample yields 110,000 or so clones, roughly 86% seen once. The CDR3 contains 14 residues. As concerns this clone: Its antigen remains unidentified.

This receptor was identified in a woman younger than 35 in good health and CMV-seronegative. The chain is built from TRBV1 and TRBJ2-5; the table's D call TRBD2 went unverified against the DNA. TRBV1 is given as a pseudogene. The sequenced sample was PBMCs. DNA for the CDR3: TGCACCATTAGGGGGTATCGGGGGGGTGAGACCCAGTACTTC. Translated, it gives CTIRGYRGGETQYF.